This TCR beta chain appears in the sequencing data of a study of T cells after yellow fever vaccination (dated by TCRdb to about 2019). In terms of the full investigation: The SMART-Seq v4 Ultra Low Input RNA kit was used to prepare libraries from fractions with low cell numbers. To follow T-cell clones before and after both primary and booster YFV17D yellow fever vaccination, bulk TCR alpha and beta repertoires underwent longitudinal sequencing. Two healthy male donors, one aged 18 to 29 and one aged 30 to 40 years, made up the cohort. Bulk PBMC replicates and cell subsets were isolated from blood drawn at multiple timepoints before and after both primary and secondary immunization. On the study overall, not on this receptor specifically: Computational filtering was needed because FACS-sorted repertoires could contain abundant contaminating clonotypes from the bulk population. A small fraction of clonotypes appeared in both the CD4 and CD8 compartments, likely as a result of convergent recombination. Because the study included only a couple of donors, the extent to which the findings can be generalized is limited. Compared with the primary T-cell response, the secondary T-cell response was weaker but faster, peaking on day 5 rather than day 15. Most clones expanded after primary vaccination (96% of CD4 and roughly 90% of CD8) were re-detected after the booster, suggesting that broad memory maintenance occurred.

TCR cDNA was synthesized by 5'RACE template switching, through which a universal primer site and unique molecular identifiers were introduced. cDNA synthesis was primed from both the TCR alpha and TCR beta constant segments. Libraries were amplified in two PCR steps, with sample barcodes and sequencing adapters added in the second step. Sequencing of the libraries was done on either Illumina HiSeq 2500 (2x100 bp) or NovaSeq (2x150 bp). Per the authors' processing: Demultiplexing of reads and collapsing into UMI consensus sequences were performed with MIGEC, and V(D)J alignment was carried out with MiXCR. Vaccine-responding clonotypes were identified with edgeR using replicate PBMC samples, with FDR below 0.01 and a log2 fold change above 5 up to day 15 being required. Each bulk clonotype received a CD4 or CD8 identity based on whether the sequenced CD4 or CD8 repertoire contained that clonotype at higher abundance. The raw public reads went through TCRdb reprocessing: fastp at Q25, MiXCR clone calling, in-frame beta chains kept. Rows matching on CDR3 protein sequence are summarized as one entry with the most common DNA and genes. TCRdb's processing, not the authors', yielded these V and J calls. Within this sample are approximately 510,000 distinct CDR3 sequences, with just over 20% of them counted one time only. The ten largest clones capture around 17% of the sample.

Regarding this clonotype: Its antigen target is currently unknown. Per-base quality was not reported, and no clone a single base away is much larger than it.

The germline V gene specifies SGHRS as CDR1 and YFSETQ as CDR2. V loses 4 bases at its end and J loses 6 bases; junction bases beyond the gene matches: 7. The cysteine opens and the phenylalanine closes a CDR3 of 15 amino acids. The CDR3 DNA has 45 bases and is translated from base 1. This specimen's treatment or condition label, per the study, means: live attenuated yellow fever vaccine strain. Two biological replicates of bulk PBMCs were collected at each blood-draw timepoint. PBMCs were isolated from peripheral blood using a standard Ficoll-Paque protocol. RNA was extracted with TriZol from bulk PBMCs, CD4 and CD8 fractions, and dextramer-positive and dextramer-negative fractions.

The rearranged segments are TRBV5-1 and TRBJ1-2; 12 of the junction bases match TRBD1. The source is a man aged 18 to 29 who received the YFV17D yellow fever vaccine. The specimen was PBMCs, collected 21 days after the first yellow fever vaccination. The CDR3 protein: CASSPEGQGANGYTF. The DNA sequence reads TGCGCCAGCAGCCCAGAGGGACAGGGGGCCAATGGCTACACCTTC.